This T cell receptor (beta chain) derives from a study of T-cell memory formation after mild COVID-19 (dated by TCRdb to the early 2020s). Study-level background: TCR sequence clusters from the two donors were found to be largely donor specific. In a couple of donors, T-cell clones that expanded and contracted after mild COVID-19 were tracked by sequencing TCRalpha and TCRbeta repertoires over time. Two young, previously healthy adult volunteers, one female and one male, were included in the cohort.

V and J are truncated by 5 bases and 4 bases respectively, leaving an intervening sequence of 13 bases. The CDR3 goes from the cysteine to the phenylalanine over 14 residues. CDR3 DNA only is kept here, 42 bases in frame from base 1. Per the germline V gene, SGHVS is the CDR1 and FNYEAQ is the CDR2. Reads for this sample came from an Illumina NovaSeq 6000. TCRalpha and TCRbeta cDNA libraries were constructed by 5'RACE with constant-segment primers, with sample barcodes and unique molecular identifiers being introduced. Trizol reagent was used to extract RNA from every sample. Library amplification was performed in two PCR steps, and a second sample barcode and Illumina TruSeq adapters were introduced in the second step. Sequencing of libraries was performed on an Illumina NovaSeq with 2 x 150 bp paired-end reads. Per the original workflow: Reads were demultiplexed and collapsed into UMI-guided consensus sequences with migec v1.2.7. Using mixcr v2.1.11, the UMI consensuses were aligned to TRA and TRB V and J templates and assembled into clonotypes. Clonotypes were classified as expanded or contracted when called significant by both edgeR and NoisET, with noise models trained on biological replicates. For edgeR calls, a false discovery rate-adjusted p below 0.01 and a log2 fold-change threshold of 1 were applied. As an exploratory analysis of dynamics, max-normalized trajectories of the 1000 most abundant clonotypes were examined with PCA combined with hierarchical clustering. Separately sequenced CD4+ and CD8+ repertoires were used to assign the CD4 or CD8 phenotype of responding clones. TCRdb applied fastp at Q25 and MiXCR to the public reads, then kept only in-frame beta chains. Each entry merges the rows of one CDR3 protein and shows their most common DNA and genes. Here the V and J calls rest on TCRdb's processing, not on the authors' analysis. Present in this sample are roughly 350,000 distinct CDR3 sequences, 12% to 15% of which were seen just once. The ten top clones hold approximately 22% of the sample.

Study-wide findings and limitations: From day 15 to 85, contracting clones showed balanced CD4/CD8 phenotypes, whereas a second wave of clones that expanded from day 15 to 37 leaned towards CD4+. Some responding clones were detected in pre-infection memory, which suggested that pre-existing cross-reactive memory T cells had joined the SARS-CoV-2 response. The study covered only a couple of mild cases, and larger cohorts including severe cases with pre-infection samples were considered necessary. SARS-CoV-2 specificity of the second-wave clones peaking on day 37 was not confirmed. Contracting CD4+ clones were located mainly in the CM and EM memory subsets, whereas CD8+ clones were found to be enriched in EMRA.

Ficoll-Paque density gradient centrifugation was used to isolate PBMCs. A few counts support this clonotype. The target of this receptor is not known. It has no much larger one-base neighbor in the sample; base qualities were not kept. The receptor chain draws on TRBV7-6 and TRBJ2-3, with TRBD1 as a weak D call on 5 bases. The specimen was PBMCs or a T cell subset sorted from them (not recorded which). This clonotype was sampled from a man younger than 35 who had mild COVID-19 (a few samples of this study predate the infection). The sample titles of this study are shuffled in the database, so cell type and time point are left out; the donor was told from shared clones. CDR3 sequence: CASSAQGISDTQYF. The DNA reads as follows: TGTGCCAGCAGCGCCCAGGGTATCTCAGATACGCAGTATTTT.